A single sample is the source of the 25 T cell receptor beta chains below, sequenced in a study of cytomegalovirus exposure and HLA in healthy donors (dated by TCRdb to about 2017). Preparation of the library involved the immunoSEQ multiplex PCR assay. For the multiplex PCR, a mixture combining 60 forward primers for TCR Vbeta segments and 13 reverse primers for TCR Jbeta segments was used. TCRdb mirrors the immuneACCESS table, restricted to in-frame sequences. Some clones are absent from its copies; in checked studies, under half trace to an unresolved V gene, and the reason for the others is unknown. This sample is represented by some 180,000 clones; about 82% of them were singletons. Jointly, the top ten make up around 1.5% of the sample. Sequenced material: PBMCs. The receptors here all came from a man aged 18 to 35 in good health and CMV-seronegative.

The chain has TRBV28 and TRBJ2-1, with 9 bases matching TRBD2. The germline V gene has CDR1 MDHEN and CDR2 SYDVKM. V was clipped by 7 bases and J by 2 bases; unmatched bases: 9. The length of the CDR3 is 16 residues. This CDR3 is CASTPTSGQAYNEQFF. DNA for the CDR3: TGTGCCAGCACCCCGACTAGCGGCCAAGCCTACAATGAGCAGTTCTTC.

The rearrangement uses TRBV25-1 and TRBJ1-1; D is possibly TRBD1 (5 bases). This CDR3 is built from 12 residues. Germline V gene data show CDR1 as MGHDK and CDR2 as SYGVNS. V lost 3 bases, J lost 11 bases, and 13 bases lay in between. The CDR3 region has the DNA TGTGCCAGCAGTGATCTGGCAGGGTGGGCTTTCTTT. This codes for CASSDLAGWAFF.

J is TRBJ1-1 and V is TRBV9; a possible D gene is TRBD1 (5 bases). V was pared by 4 bases and J by 4 bases, with 14 bases between. CDR1 SGDLS and CDR2 YYNGEE come from the germline V gene. This CDR3 is built from 14 residues. The CDR3 DNA reads TGTGCCAGCAGCTCAGGCGGGGGAAGCACTGAAGCTTTCTTT. This translates into CASSSGGGSTEAFF.

This chain joins TRBV28 and TRBJ1-2; no definite D call. Trimming stripped 5 bases from V and 4 bases from J, with 14 bases between. CDR3 length: 14 residues. Germline V gene sequence: CDR1 MDHEN, CDR2 SYDVKM. CDR3 nucleotide sequence: TGTGCCAGCAGTCCCGGACTGCAGCTCTATGGCTACACCTTC. This encodes CASSPGLQLYGYTF.

The chain links TRBV27 to TRBJ2-2; TRBD2 might be the D (6 bases). The germline CDR1 and CDR2 sequences are MNHEY and SMNVEV (reference sequence). Trimming pared 6 bases from V and 7 bases from J, leaving 18 bases between. The CDR3 totals 15 residues. The CDR3 DNA reads TGTGCCAGCAGAAGTGGGACTCTCCTGAGCGGGGAGCTGTTTTTT. Its protein product is CASRSGTLLSGELFF.

This clone appeared a few times. The chain couples TRBV6-4 to TRBJ2-3; perhaps TRBD2 as D (6 bases). The CDR3 has 14 amino acids. Germline V lookup: CDR1 MRHNA, CDR2 SNTAGT. The germline V and J ends were trimmed by 2 bases and 0 bases, with 6 bases remaining between them. CDR3 region: CASSDGTSTDTQYF. In nucleotides, the CDR3 is TGTGCCAGCAGTGACGGGACTAGCACAGATACGCAGTATTTT.

This clone was seen a handful of times. The rearrangement links TRBV6-1 to TRBJ1-5; D perhaps matches TRBD1 (6 bases). Germline-derived CDR1 and CDR2 are MNHNS and SASEGT. With 3 bases removed from V and 7 bases from J, the gap between germline ends came to 10 bases. The CDR3 extends over 13 amino acids. CDR3 protein: CASSDGGHQPQHF. CDR3 sequence (DNA): TGTGCCAGCAGTGACGGGGGGCACCAGCCCCAGCATTTT.

This clone was picked up a small number of times. The junction shows a germline mismatch at one end, possibly a read error. The V and J genes are TRBV20-1 and TRBJ1-1; no clear D. This CDR3 is built from 11 residues. From germline, CDR1 is DFQATT and CDR2 SNEGSKA (reference sequence). The DNA for the CDR3 is TGCAGTGCTAGACCGAACAGTGAAGCTTTCTTT. Its translation is CSARPNSEAFF.

This clone appeared a few times. The V call is TRBV4-1, the J call TRBJ2-5; 7 bases map to TRBD1. Germline values: CDR1 MGHRA, CDR2 YSYEKL. This CDR3 comprises 15 residues. The V gene end was trimmed by 10 bases and the J gene end by 1 base; junction bases not matched to a gene: 12. CDR3 amino acids: CANLIRDRSQETQYF. In nucleotides, the CDR3 is TGCGCCAACCTAATCCGGGACAGATCCCAAGAGACCCAGTACTTC.

The V gene is TRBV11-2, the J gene TRBJ1-5, with 10 bases that match TRBD1. Trimming cost V 3 bases and J 7 bases; bases outside gene matches: 3. Germline CDR1 is SGHAT and CDR2 is FQNNGV. CDR3 length equals 14 residues. In DNA form, the CDR3 reads TGTGCCAGCAGCTTGGACAGGGGGGGACAGCCCCAGCATTTT. Its translation: CASSLDRGGQPQHF. The variable domain in full, completed from reference TRBV11-2 and TRBJ1-5, reads EAGVAQSPRYKIIEKRQSVAFWCNPISGHATLYWYQQILGQGPKLLIQFQNNGVVDDSQLPKDRFSAERLKGVDSTLKIQPAKLEDSAVYLCASSLDRGGQPQHFGDGTRLSIL.

The J gene is TRBJ2-7, the V gene TRBV18, with a tentative D call TRBD2 (7 bases). Germline CDR1 KGHSH, CDR2 LQKENI. The CDR3 is made up of 16 amino acids. V was trimmed by 3 bases and J by 5 bases, leaving 20 bases between them. CDR3 in amino acids: CASSPLGGGRGNEQYF. The CDR3 DNA follows: TGTGCCAGCTCACCGCTTGGCGGGGGCCGGGGAAACGAGCAGTACTTC.

In DNA form, the CDR3 reads TGTGCCAGCAGTGAACACAGGGTGGACACTGAAGCTTTCTTT. It translates to CASSEHRVDTEAFF. The chain couples TRBV6-1 to TRBJ1-1; possibly TRBD1 for D (6 bases). The germline gives CDR1 MNHNS, CDR2 SASEGT. The ends were cut back, 2 bases at V and 3 bases at J, with 10 bases in the middle. The CDR3 is 14 amino acids.

This clone was seen just once. The chain is built from TRBV10-3 and TRBJ2-4; 7 positions match TRBD2. The trim removed 3 bases at V and 5 bases at J, leaving 4 bases unmatched. Per the germline V gene, CDR1 is ENHRY and CDR2 is SYGVKD. This CDR3 spans 14 amino acids. CDR3 sequence (DNA): TGTGCCATCAGTGATCGGGGAGGGGAAAACATTCAGTACTTC. This translates into CAISDRGGENIQYF.

The V gene is TRBV28, the J gene TRBJ2-7, with 11 positions matching TRBD2. The length of the CDR3 is 15 residues. Losses at the gene ends were 5 bases for V and 4 bases for J; bases not matched to a gene: 7. Germline CDR1 and CDR2: MDHEN and SYDVKM. The CDR3 DNA reads TGTGCCAGCAGTGCCGCGACTAGCGGGAATTACGAGCAGTACTTC. It is translated as CASSAATSGNYEQYF.

This rearrangement joins TRBV30 to TRBJ2-7, with 10 positions matching TRBD2. V lost 0 bases, J lost 0 bases, and 8 bases stayed unmatched. CDR3 size: 17 residues. Germline-derived CDR1 and CDR2 are GTSNPN and SVGIG (reference sequence). CDR3 nucleotides: TGTGCCTGGAGTGTACCAGGACTAGCGGATTTCTCCTACGAGCAGTACTTC. Its translation is CAWSVPGLADFSYEQYF.

This chain joins TRBV6-5 and TRBJ2-3; D unclear. Trimming removed 2 bases from V and 4 bases from J, with 7 bases in between. This CDR3 comprises 13 residues. From germline, CDR1 is MNHEY and CDR2 SVGAGI. CDR3 residues: CASSYLLSDTQYF. The CDR3 DNA reads as TGTGCCAGCAGTTACCTCCTTTCAGATACGCAGTATTTT.

The CDR3 protein is CASSISGSLPEQYF. The CDR3 DNA sequence: TGTGCCAGTAGTATTAGCGGGAGCCTTCCCGAGCAGTACTTC. The J gene is TRBJ2-7, the V gene TRBV19; 9 bases are shared with TRBD2. This CDR3 is built from 14 residues. The V and J ends lost 3 bases and 6 bases, in that order; junction bases with no gene match: 6. CDR1 is LNHDA, CDR2 SQIVND, per germline (reference sequence).

The V and J genes are TRBV5-4 and TRBJ1-2; D gene ambiguous. The V gene's germline CDR1 is SGHNT and CDR2 YYREEE (reference sequence). The V end was cut by 1 base, the J end by 4 bases, with 11 bases between. The CDR3 is 14 amino acids. The CDR3 protein is CASSLKEEFYGYTF. CDR3 DNA: TGTGCCAGCAGCTTGAAGGAGGAGTTCTATGGCTACACCTTC.

This rearrangement joins TRBV7-9 to TRBJ2-7, with D hard to call. The CDR3 runs to 12 residues. V was trimmed by 1 base and J by 7 bases, leaving 8 bases between them. The germline V gene has CDR1 SEHNR and CDR2 FQNEAQ (reference sequence). As DNA, the CDR3 is TGTGCCAGCAGCTTAGGAGGTTTAGAGCAGTACTTC. Translated: CASSLGGLEQYF.

The V gene is TRBV19, the J gene TRBJ1-1, with a tentative D call TRBD1 (6 bases). The CDR3 spans 15 residues. Germline CDR1 LNHDA, CDR2 SQIVND (reference sequence). V was trimmed by 3 bases and J by 1 base, leaving 12 bases between them. DNA for the CDR3: TGTGCCAGTAGTATTAGGGCCAGGGGGAACACTGAAGCTTTCTTT. The encoded protein is CASSIRARGNTEAFF.

This chain uses TRBV28 with TRBJ1-1; D unresolved. CDR1 and CDR2 from the germline V gene are MDHEN and SYDVKM. V was clipped by 2 bases and J by 11 bases, with 9 bases between them. This CDR3 has 11 residues. CDR3 coding DNA: TGTGCCAGCAGTTTACAGAGGAGGGCTTTCTTT. Protein: CASSLQRRAFF. The full variable domain, with the rest looked up from reference TRBV28 and TRBJ1-1, is DVKVTQSSRYLVKRTGEKVFLECVQDMDHENMFWYRQDPGLGLRLIYFSYDVKMKEKGDIPEGYSVSREKKERFSLILESASTNQTSMYLCASSLQRRAFFGQGTRLTVV.

The table lists this clone with a count of one. This chain connects TRBV5-1 to TRBJ2-1, with 14 nucleotides matching TRBD2. Germline lookup yields CDR1 SGHRS and CDR2 YFSETQ. The CDR3 has 19 residues. With V trimmed by 2 bases and J by 0 bases, 7 bases remained unmatched. CDR3 DNA: TGCGCCAGCAGCTTCCCGACTAGCGGGGGGGTTAACTCCTACAATGAGCAGTTCTTC. Protein sequence: CASSFPTSGGVNSYNEQFF. Based on the CDR3 plus reference TRBV5-1 and TRBJ2-1, the full variable domain is KAGVTQTPRYLIKTRGQQVTLSCSPISGHRSVSWYQQTPGQGLQFLFEYFSETQRNKGNFPGRFSGRQFSNSRSEMNVSTLELGDSALYLCASSFPTSGGVNSYNEQFFGPGTRLTVL.

The chain uses TRBV6-5 and TRBJ2-5; TRBD2 matches 7 bases. The J call is doubtful: the DNA matches TRBJ2-7 better. The V gene's germline CDR1 is MNHEY and CDR2 SVGAGI. CDR3 length: 14 residues. The CDR3 loop is CASSSGLVSYEQYF. In DNA, the CDR3 is TGTGCCAGCAGTTCCGGACTAGTATCCTACGAGCAGTACTTC.

This clone showed up just a few times. This chain links TRBV14 with TRBJ2-3; a possible D gene is TRBD2 (5 bases). This CDR3 has 12 amino acids. Per the germline V gene, CDR1 is SGHDN and CDR2 is FVKESK. The ends were cut back, 4 bases at V and 9 bases at J, with 11 bases in the middle. The CDR3 nucleotides read TGTGCCAGCAGCCCGTTCGGGGAAACGCAGTATTTT. Protein: CASSPFGETQYF. Looking up the rest from reference TRBV14 and TRBJ2-3 gives the full variable domain: EAGVTQFPSHSVIEKGQTVTLRCDPISGHDNLYWYRRVMGKEIKFLLHFVKESKQDESGMPNNRFLAERTGGTYSTLKVQPAELEDSGVYFCASSPFGETQYFGPGTRLTVL.

The chain has TRBV27 and TRBJ2-2, with TRBD2 identical over 8 bases. V trimming: 3 bases; J trimming: 5 bases; junction bases outside the gene matches: 14. The V gene's germline CDR1 is MNHEY and CDR2 SMNVEV (reference sequence). This CDR3 is built from 18 residues. CDR3: CASSFLTAGAPSTGELFF. DNA of the CDR3: TGTGCCAGCAGTTTCTTGACAGCGGGGGCTCCGTCTACCGGGGAGCTGTTTTTT.